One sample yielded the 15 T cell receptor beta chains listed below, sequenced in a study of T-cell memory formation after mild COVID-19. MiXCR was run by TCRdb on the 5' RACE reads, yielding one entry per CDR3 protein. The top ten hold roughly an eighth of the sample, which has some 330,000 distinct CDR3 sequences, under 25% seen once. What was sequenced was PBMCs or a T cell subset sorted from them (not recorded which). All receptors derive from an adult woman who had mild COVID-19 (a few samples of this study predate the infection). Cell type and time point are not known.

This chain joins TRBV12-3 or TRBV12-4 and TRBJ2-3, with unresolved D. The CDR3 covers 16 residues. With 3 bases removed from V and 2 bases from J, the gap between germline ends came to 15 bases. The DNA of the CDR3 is TGTGCCAGCAGTTTCAAGCGCGTATTATTCACAGATACGCAGTATTTT. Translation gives CASSFKRVLFTDTQYF.

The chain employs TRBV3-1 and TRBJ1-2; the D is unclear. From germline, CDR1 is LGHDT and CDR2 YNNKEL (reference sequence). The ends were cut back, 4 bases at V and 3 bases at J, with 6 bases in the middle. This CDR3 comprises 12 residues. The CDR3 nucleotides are TGTGCCAGCAGCCGGACGGACTATGGCTACACCTTC. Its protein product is CASSRTDYGYTF. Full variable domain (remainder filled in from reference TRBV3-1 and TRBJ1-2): DTAVSQTPKYLVTQMGNDKSIKCEQNLGHDTMYWYKQDSKKFLKIMFSYNNKELIINETVPNRFSPKSPDKAHLNLHINSLELGDSAVYFCASSRTDYGYTFGSGTRLTVV.

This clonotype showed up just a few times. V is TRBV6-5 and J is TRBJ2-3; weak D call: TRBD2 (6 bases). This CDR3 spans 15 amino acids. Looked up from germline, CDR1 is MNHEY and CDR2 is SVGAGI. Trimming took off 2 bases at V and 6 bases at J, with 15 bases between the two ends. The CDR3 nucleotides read TGTGCCAGCAGTTACGGAGGGGTTTGGTCCGATACGCAGTATTTT. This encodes CASSYGGVWSDTQYF.

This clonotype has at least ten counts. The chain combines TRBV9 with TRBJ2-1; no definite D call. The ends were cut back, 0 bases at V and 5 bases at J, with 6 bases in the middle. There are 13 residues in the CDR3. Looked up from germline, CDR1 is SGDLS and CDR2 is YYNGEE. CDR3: CASSVDTDNEQFF. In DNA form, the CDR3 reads TGTGCCAGCAGCGTAGATACGGACAATGAGCAGTTCTTC.

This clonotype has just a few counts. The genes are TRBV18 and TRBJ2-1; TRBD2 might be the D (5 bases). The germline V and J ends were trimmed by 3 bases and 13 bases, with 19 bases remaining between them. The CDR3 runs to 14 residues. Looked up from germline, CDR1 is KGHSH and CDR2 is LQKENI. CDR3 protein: CASSPLTIASPQFF. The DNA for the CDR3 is TGTGCCAGCTCACCGTTGACTATAGCTAGTCCCCAGTTCTTC.

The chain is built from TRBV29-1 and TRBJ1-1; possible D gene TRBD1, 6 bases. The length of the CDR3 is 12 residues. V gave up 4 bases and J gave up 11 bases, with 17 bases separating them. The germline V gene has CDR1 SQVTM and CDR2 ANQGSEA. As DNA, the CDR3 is TGCAGCGTTGCAGGGGAAGGGCGCGGGGCTTTCTTT. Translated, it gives CSVAGEGRGAFF.

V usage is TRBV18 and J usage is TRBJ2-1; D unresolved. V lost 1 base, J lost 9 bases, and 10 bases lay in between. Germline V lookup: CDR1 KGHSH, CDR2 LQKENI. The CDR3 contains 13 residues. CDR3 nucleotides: TGTGCCAGCTCACCACATGACCGCGGTGAGCAGTTCTTC. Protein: CASSPHDRGEQFF. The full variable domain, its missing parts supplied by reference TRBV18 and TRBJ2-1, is NAGVMQNPRHLVRRRGQEARLRCSPMKGHSHVYWYRQLPEEGLKFMVYLQKENIIDESGMPKERFSAEFPKEGPSILRIQQVVRGDSAAYFCASSPHDRGEQFFGPGTRLTVL.

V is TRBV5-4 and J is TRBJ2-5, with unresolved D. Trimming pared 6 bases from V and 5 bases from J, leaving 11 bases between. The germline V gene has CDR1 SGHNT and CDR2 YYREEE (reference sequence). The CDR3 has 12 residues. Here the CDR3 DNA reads TGTGCCAGCACCAGCCAGCGTGAGACCCAGTACTTC. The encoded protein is CASTSQRETQYF.

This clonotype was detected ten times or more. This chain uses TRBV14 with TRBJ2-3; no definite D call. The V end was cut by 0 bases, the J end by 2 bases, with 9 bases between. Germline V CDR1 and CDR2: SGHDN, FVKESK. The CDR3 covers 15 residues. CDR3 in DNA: TGTGCCAGCAGCCAAGAACTGGGGTACACAGATACGCAGTATTTT. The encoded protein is CASSQELGYTDTQYF.

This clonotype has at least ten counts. CDR3: CASSPGWTQYF. CDR3 DNA sequence: TGTGCCAGCAGCCCCGGGTGGACCCAGTACTTC. The chain is built from TRBV7-2 and TRBJ2-5; D unresolved. The V end was cut by 5 bases, the J end by 7 bases, with 8 bases between. This CDR3 has 11 residues. CDR1 and CDR2 (germline): SGHTA, FQGNSA.

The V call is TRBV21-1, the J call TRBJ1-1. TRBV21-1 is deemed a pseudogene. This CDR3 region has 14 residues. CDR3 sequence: CASSESSLNTEAFF. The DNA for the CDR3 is TGTGCCAGCAGCGAAAGCAGCCTGAACACTGAAGCTTTCTTT.

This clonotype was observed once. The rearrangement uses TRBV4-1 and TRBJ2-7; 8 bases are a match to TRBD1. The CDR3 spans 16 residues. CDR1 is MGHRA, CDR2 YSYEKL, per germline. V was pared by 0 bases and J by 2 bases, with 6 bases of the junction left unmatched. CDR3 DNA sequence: TGCGCCAGCAGCCAAGATCTGACAGGGGTTGCCTACGAGCAGTACTTC. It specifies CASSQDLTGVAYEQYF.

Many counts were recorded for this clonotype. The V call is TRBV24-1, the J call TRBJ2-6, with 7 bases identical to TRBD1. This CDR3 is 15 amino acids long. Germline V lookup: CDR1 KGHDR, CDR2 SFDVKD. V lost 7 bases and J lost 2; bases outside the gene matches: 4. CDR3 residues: CATSPDRAGANVLTF. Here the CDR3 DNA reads TGTGCCACCAGCCCCGACAGGGCTGGGGCCAACGTCCTGACTTTC.

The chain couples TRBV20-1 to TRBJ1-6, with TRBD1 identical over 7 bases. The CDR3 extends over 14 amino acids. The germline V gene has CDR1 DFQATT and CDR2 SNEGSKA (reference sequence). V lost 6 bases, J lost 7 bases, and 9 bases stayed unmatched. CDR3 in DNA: TGCAGTGCCTATAGGACAGGAGAAAATTCACCCCTCCACTTT. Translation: CSAYRTGENSPLHF.

The CDR3 DNA reads as TGTGCCAGTAGTGTTGGCAGGGGAGACATCTACGAGCAGTACTTC. Protein sequence: CASSVGRGDIYEQYF. This rearrangement joins TRBV19 to TRBJ2-7; tentatively, D is TRBD1 (6 bases). Trimming shortened V by 5 bases and J by 3 bases, and 17 bases separated the two germline ends. The germline V gene has CDR1 LNHDA and CDR2 SQIVND (reference sequence). This CDR3 region has 15 residues.